This passage covers 14 T cell receptor beta chains from one sample sequenced in a study of CD8+CD57+ T cells in acquired aplastic anemia. Genomic DNA, serving as template, underwent TCR beta VDJ and CDR3 profiling. MiXCR, run by TCRdb on the reads, gives a single entry per CDR3 protein. The sample shows approximately 270,000 distinct CDR3 sequences, 55% to 60% of them seen only once. The specimen was sorted CD4+, CD8+, or CD8+CD57+ T cells (not recorded which) from PBMCs. These receptors came from a human donor with severe aplastic anemia or a healthy control (not recorded which).

The chain links TRBV29-1 to TRBJ1-1; no reliable D call. V lost 8 bases, J lost 5 bases, and 12 bases lay in between. The V gene's germline CDR1 is SQVTM and CDR2 ANQGSEA. There are 11 residues in the CDR3. The CDR3 sequence: CSHSDNTEAFF. In DNA form, the CDR3 reads TGCAGCCACTCAGATAATACTGAAGCTTTCTTT.

The J gene is TRBJ1-1, the V gene TRBV12-5; D uncertain. V lost 3 bases and J lost 3, with 8 bases in between. Germline V gene lookup returns CDR1 LGHNT and CDR2 FRNRAP. The CDR3 runs to 13 residues. CDR3 in DNA: TGTGCTAGTGGTTTTGATAAGGACACTGAAGCTTTCTTT. Translating it yields CASGFDKDTEAFF. Looking up the rest from reference TRBV12-5 and TRBJ1-1 gives the full variable domain: DARVTQTPRHKVTEMGQEVTMRCQPILGHNTVFWYRQTMMQGLELLAYFRNRAPLDDSGMPKDRFSAEMPDATLATLKIQPSEPRDSAVYFCASGFDKDTEAFFGQGTRLTVV.

This clonotype has only a few counts. The V gene is TRBV5-6, the J gene TRBJ2-7; D is perhaps TRBD2 (6 bases). Trimming removed 1 base from V and 1 base from J, with 9 bases in between. This CDR3 has 14 residues. Germline lookup yields CDR1 SGHDT and CDR2 YYEEEE. The CDR3 region is CASSLSGGSYEQYF. In DNA, the CDR3 is TGTGCCAGCAGCTTGTCCGGGGGATCCTACGAGCAGTACTTC.

Many counts were recorded for this clonotype. J is TRBJ2-2 and V is TRBV19, with D maybe TRBD1 (5 bases). The CDR3 spans 14 residues. The V gene's germline CDR1 is LNHDA and CDR2 SQIVND (reference sequence). Trimming removed 3 bases from V and 1 base from J, with 6 bases in between. The CDR3, as DNA: TGTGCCAGTAGTATTGGACAGAACACCGGGGAGCTGTTTTTT. Protein product: CASSIGQNTGELFF.

This chain connects TRBV19 to TRBJ1-1, with D perhaps matching TRBD1 (5 bases). The CDR3 length is 15 residues. V lost 4 bases, J lost 2 bases, and 14 bases lay in between. The germline V gene has CDR1 LNHDA and CDR2 SQIVND (reference sequence). This chain's CDR3 is CASSTRGAINTEAFF. For the CDR3, the DNA is TGTGCCAGTAGTACCCGTGGGGCGATAAACACTGAAGCTTTCTTT.

A few counts support this clonotype. V usage is TRBV10-3 and J usage is TRBJ1-2; D is undetermined. Germline-derived CDR1 and CDR2 are ENHRY and SYGVKD. This CDR3 has 15 amino acids. V was trimmed by 0 bases and J by 4 bases, leaving 12 bases between them. This chain's CDR3 is CAISESPGLAYGYTF. CDR3 in DNA: TGTGCCATCAGTGAGTCACCGGGCCTGGCCTATGGCTACACCTTC.

V is TRBV5-1 and J is TRBJ2-3, with TRBD1 matching over 7 bases. Looked up from germline, CDR1 is SGHRS and CDR2 is YFSETQ. CDR3 length: 15 amino acids. V gave up 4 bases and J gave up 2 bases; unmatched junction bases: 7. This chain's CDR3 is CASSHSGGSTDTQYF. The CDR3 bases are TGCGCCAGCAGCCACTCAGGGGGATCCACAGATACGCAGTATTTT.

This clonotype was seen a handful of times. The chain joins TRBV20-1 to TRBJ1-5; D is possibly TRBD1 (5 bases). Germline V CDR1 and CDR2: DFQATT, SNEGSKA (reference sequence). The ends were cut back, 4 bases at V and 7 bases at J, with 14 bases in the middle. This CDR3 region has 13 residues. In DNA, the CDR3 is TGCAGTGCTACAGGGTTTCCGCGCCAGCCCCAGCATTTT. Its translation: CSATGFPRQPQHF.

This clonotype has at least ten counts. The chain is built from TRBV6-5 and TRBJ1-3; 11 bases are a match to TRBD1. V shed 2 bases and J 4 bases; nucleotides not matched to a gene: 7. Germline CDR1 and CDR2: MNHEY and SVGAGI. The CDR3 loop spans 17 amino acids. Here the CDR3 reads CASSYTGTGGNGNTIYF. For the CDR3, the DNA is TGTGCCAGCAGTTACACCGGGACAGGGGGTAACGGAAACACCATATATTTT.

The V and J genes are TRBV29-1 and TRBJ2-2; D may be TRBD1 (6 bases). The germline V and J ends were trimmed by 3 bases and 1 base, with 12 bases remaining between them. Per the germline V gene, CDR1 is SQVTM and CDR2 is ANQGSEA. This CDR3 contains 15 residues. For the CDR3, the DNA is TGCAGCGTTGATGGCAGGGGCGAGAACACCGGGGAGCTGTTTTTT. Translation: CSVDGRGENTGELFF.

This clonotype was seen at least ten times. V is TRBV20-1 and J is TRBJ2-3, with D perhaps matching TRBD2 (5 bases). The germline gives CDR1 DFQATT, CDR2 SNEGSKA (reference sequence). Trimming cost V 6 bases and J 6 bases, with 19 bases left between them. The CDR3 runs to 14 residues. This CDR3 is CSASEGNLVDTQYF. CDR3 nucleotide sequence: TGCAGTGCAAGTGAGGGAAACTTAGTTGATACGCAGTATTTT.

CDR3 protein: CASSIGHTNTEAFF. In DNA form, the CDR3 reads TGCGCCAGCAGTATTGGACACACGAACACTGAAGCTTTCTTT. The rearrangement joins TRBV10-1 to TRBJ1-1; a possible D gene is TRBD1 (5 bases). The CDR3 is 14 residues long. V shed 5 bases and J shed 1 base, with 11 bases lying between them. From germline, CDR1 is WNHNN and CDR2 SYGVQD (reference sequence).

A word on this clonotype: Given the absence of the conserved phenylalanine or tryptophan at the CDR3 end, a read error is likely. The DNA is omitted, as the CDR3 cannot be located on it reliably, and the CDR3 follows TCRdb's listing. The CDR3 here is CASSLRTGHLS. This rearrangement joins TRBV5-1 to TRBJ2-7; the D call TRBD1 from the table was never checked on the DNA. 11 amino acids form the CDR3, both terminal residues included. Germline V gives CDR1 SGHRS, CDR2 YFSETQ.

The chain links TRBV29-1 to TRBJ2-1; TRBD2 matches 9 bases. The CDR3 runs to 13 residues. V shed 6 bases and J 8 bases; nucleotides not matched to a gene: 8. Germline CDR1 reads SQVTM; CDR2 reads ANQGSEA. The CDR3 here is CSVDSGSSHEQFF. The DNA of the CDR3 is TGCAGCGTAGATAGCGGGAGTTCCCATGAGCAGTTCTTC.